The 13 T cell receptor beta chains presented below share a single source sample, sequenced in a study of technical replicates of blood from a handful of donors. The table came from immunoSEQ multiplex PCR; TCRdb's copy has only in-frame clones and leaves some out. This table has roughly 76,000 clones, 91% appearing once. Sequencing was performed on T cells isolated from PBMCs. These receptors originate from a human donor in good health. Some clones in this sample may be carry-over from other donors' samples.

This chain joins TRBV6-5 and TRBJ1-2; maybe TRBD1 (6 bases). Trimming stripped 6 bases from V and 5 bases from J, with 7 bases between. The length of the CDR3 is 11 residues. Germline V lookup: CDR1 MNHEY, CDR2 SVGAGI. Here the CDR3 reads CASRRGYGYTF. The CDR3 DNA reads TGTGCCAGCAGAAGGGGGTATGGCTACACCTTC.

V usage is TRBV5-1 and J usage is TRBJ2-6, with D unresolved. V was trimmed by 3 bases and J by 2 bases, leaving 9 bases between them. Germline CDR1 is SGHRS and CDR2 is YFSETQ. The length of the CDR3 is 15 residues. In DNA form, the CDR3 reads TGCGCCAGCAGCTCTCAGTCCCCTGGGGCCAACGTCCTGACTTTC. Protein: CASSSQSPGANVLTF.

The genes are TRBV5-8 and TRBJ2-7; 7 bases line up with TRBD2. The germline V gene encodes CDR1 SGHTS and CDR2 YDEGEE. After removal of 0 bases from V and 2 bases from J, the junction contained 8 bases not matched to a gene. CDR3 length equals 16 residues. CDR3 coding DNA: TGTGCCAGCAGCTTGGGGGCTAGCGGCTATACCTACGAGCAGTACTTC. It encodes CASSLGASGYTYEQYF.

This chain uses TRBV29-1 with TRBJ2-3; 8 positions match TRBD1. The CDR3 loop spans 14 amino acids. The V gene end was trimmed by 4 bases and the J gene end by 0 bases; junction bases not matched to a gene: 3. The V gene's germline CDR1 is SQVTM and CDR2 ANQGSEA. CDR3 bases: TGCAGCGTTGTGCAGGGGGCTAGCACAGATACGCAGTATTTT. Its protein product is CSVVQGASTDTQYF.

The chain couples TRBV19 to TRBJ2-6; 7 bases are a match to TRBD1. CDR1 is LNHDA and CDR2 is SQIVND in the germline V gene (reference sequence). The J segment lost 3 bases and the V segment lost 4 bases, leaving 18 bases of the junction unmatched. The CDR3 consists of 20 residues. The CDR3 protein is CASSTPRDSRYGYGANVLTF. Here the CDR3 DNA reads TGTGCCAGTAGTACTCCTAGGGACAGCCGGTATGGGTATGGGGCCAACGTCCTGACTTTC.

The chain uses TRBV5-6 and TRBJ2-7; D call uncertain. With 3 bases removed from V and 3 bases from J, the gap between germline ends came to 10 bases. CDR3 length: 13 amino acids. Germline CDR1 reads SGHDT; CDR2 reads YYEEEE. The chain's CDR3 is CASSSLPDYEQYF. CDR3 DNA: TGTGCCAGCAGCTCTCTCCCAGACTACGAGCAGTACTTC.

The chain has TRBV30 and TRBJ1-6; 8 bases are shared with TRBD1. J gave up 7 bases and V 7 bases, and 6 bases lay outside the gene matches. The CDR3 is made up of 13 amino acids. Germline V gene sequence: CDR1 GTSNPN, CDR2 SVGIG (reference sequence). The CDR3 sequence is CAYGTGGNSPLHF. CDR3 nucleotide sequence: TGTGCCTATGGGACAGGTGGAAATTCACCCCTCCACTTT.

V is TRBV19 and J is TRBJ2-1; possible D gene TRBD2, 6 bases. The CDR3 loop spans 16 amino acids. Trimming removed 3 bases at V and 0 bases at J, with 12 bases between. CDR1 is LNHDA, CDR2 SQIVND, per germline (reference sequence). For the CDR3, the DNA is TGTGCCAGTAGTATGGATGCCGGGAGCTCCTACAATGAGCAGTTCTTC. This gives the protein CASSMDAGSSYNEQFF.

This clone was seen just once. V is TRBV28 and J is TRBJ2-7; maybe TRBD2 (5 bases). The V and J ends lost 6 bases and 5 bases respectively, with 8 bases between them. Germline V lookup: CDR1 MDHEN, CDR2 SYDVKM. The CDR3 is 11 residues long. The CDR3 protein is CASSTGDEQYF. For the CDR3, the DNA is TGTGCCAGCAGCACCGGGGACGAGCAGTACTTC.

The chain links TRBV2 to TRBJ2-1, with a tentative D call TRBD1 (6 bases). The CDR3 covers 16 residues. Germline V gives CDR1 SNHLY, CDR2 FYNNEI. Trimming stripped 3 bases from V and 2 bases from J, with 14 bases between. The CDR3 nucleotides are TGTGCCAGCAGTGAGGGGTGGGGGCCTGCCTACAATGAGCAGTTCTTC. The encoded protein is CASSEGWGPAYNEQFF.

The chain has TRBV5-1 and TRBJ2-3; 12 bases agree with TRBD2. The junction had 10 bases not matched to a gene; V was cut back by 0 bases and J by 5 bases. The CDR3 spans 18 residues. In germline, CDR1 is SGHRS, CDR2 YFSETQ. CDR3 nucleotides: TGCGCCAGCAGCTTGGGGACTAGCGGGACCACTCAAGGAGATACGCAGTATTTT. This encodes CASSLGTSGTTQGDTQYF.

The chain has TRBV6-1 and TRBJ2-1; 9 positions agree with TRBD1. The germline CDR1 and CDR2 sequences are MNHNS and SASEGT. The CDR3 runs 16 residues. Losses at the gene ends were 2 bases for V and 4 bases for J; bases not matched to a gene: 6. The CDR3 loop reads CASSELGTGYYNEQFF. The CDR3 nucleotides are TGTGCCAGCAGTGAACTGGGGACAGGGTATTACAATGAGCAGTTCTTC.

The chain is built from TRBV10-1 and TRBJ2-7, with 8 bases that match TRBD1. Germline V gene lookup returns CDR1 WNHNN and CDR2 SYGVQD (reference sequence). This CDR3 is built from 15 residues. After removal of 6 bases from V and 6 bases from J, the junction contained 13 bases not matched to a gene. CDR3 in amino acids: CASSTGTGGLGEQYF. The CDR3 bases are TGCGCCAGCAGCACCGGGACAGGAGGGCTTGGCGAGCAGTACTTC.